This note documents a single T cell receptor (beta chain) sequence. Using immunoSEQ multiplex PCR, the repertoire was profiled, and TCRdb retains in-frame clones only, with some absent. The table lists 160,000 or so clones, more than 70% of them singletons. V shed 5 bases and J shed 4 bases, with 8 bases lying between them. CDR3 length: 12 residues. From germline, CDR1 is LNHDA and CDR2 SQIVND (reference sequence). The data stem from a study of blood T cell repertoires in COVID-19. Study details: The United States, Italy and Spain supplied acute and convalescent COVID-19 samples. Sample material is recorded as cDNA or gDNA derived from T cells, B-cell-depleted T cells, or PBMCs.

This receptor was taken from a man aged 55 to 70 with acute or convalescent COVID-19. This chain connects TRBV19 to TRBJ1-2; perhaps TRBD1 as D (6 bases). Sequencing input: peripheral blood. Here the CDR3 DNA reads TGTGCCAGTAGTCAGGGGACCTATGGCTACACCTTC. This translates into CASSQGTYGYTF. Filled out from reference TRBV19 and TRBJ1-2, the complete variable domain reads DGGITQSPKYLFRKEGQNVTLSCEQNLNHDAMYWYRQDPGQGLRLIYYSQIVNDFQKGDIAEGYSVSREKKESFPLTVTSAQKNPTAFYLCASSQGTYGYTFGSGTRLTVV.